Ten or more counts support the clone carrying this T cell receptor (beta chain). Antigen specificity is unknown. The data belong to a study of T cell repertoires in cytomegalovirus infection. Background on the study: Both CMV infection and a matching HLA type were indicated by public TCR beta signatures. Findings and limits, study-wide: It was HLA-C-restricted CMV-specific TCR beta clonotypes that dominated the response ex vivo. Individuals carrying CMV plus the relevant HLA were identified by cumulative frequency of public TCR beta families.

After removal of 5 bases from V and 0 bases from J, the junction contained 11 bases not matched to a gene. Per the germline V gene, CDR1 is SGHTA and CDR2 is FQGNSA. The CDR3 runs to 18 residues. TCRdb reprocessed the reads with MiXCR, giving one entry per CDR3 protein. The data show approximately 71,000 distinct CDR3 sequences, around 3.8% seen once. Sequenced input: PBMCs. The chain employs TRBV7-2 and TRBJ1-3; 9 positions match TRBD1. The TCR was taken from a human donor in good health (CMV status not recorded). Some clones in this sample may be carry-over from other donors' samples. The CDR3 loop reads CASSTSGTGQFSGNTIYF. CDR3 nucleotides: TGTGCCAGCAGCACCAGCGGGACAGGGCAATTCTCTGGAAACACCATATATTTT.